Following are 27 T cell receptor beta chains from one sample sequenced in a study of blood T cell repertoires in COVID-19. TCRdb's copy holds only in-frame clones and misses some; the assay was immunoSEQ multiplex PCR. Of approximately 480,000 clones listed, about 88% are singletons. Sequencing was carried out using peripheral blood. The receptors derive from a man aged 18 to 35 with COVID-19, enrolled during active disease.

V is TRBV7-9 and J is TRBJ2-6, with TRBD2 matching over 8 bases. In germline, CDR1 is SEHNR, CDR2 FQNEAQ (reference sequence). V was pared by 5 bases and J by 4 bases, with 13 bases of the junction left unmatched. CDR3 length equals 18 residues. As DNA, the CDR3 is TGTGCCAGCAGCCTGCGCGAGCGGGGGAGGGGGGGGGCCAACGTCCTGACTTTC. It codes for CASSLRERGRGGANVLTF.

The CDR3 is CASSLSGGEETQYF. In nucleotides, the CDR3 is TGCGCCAGCAGCCTCTCGGGGGGAGAAGAGACCCAGTACTTC. The genes are TRBV4-1 and TRBJ2-5; 7 bases map to TRBD2. V was pared by 4 bases and J by 3 bases, with 5 bases of the junction left unmatched. CDR3 size: 14 residues. Germline assignment: CDR1 MGHRA and CDR2 YSYEKL.

This chain joins TRBV7-9 and TRBJ1-2; TRBD1 matches at 8 bases. Germline V gives CDR1 SEHNR, CDR2 FQNEAQ (reference sequence). The CDR3 is 15 residues long. V lost 1 base, J lost 6 bases, and 7 bases stayed unmatched. CDR3 in DNA: TGTGCCAGCAGCTTAGGATCAGGGGGCAGGGATGGCTACACCTTC. This sequence encodes CASSLGSGGRDGYTF.

V is TRBV7-3 and J is TRBJ1-1; D remains unclear. CDR1 and CDR2 (germline): SGHTA, FQGTGA. V was trimmed by 2 bases and J by 2 bases, leaving 6 bases between them. The CDR3 extends over 13 amino acids. In DNA form, the CDR3 reads TGTGCCAGCAGCTTACAGGCAAACACTGAAGCTTTCTTT. This codes for CASSLQANTEAFF. Filled out from reference TRBV7-3 and TRBJ1-1, the complete variable domain reads GAGVSQTPSNKVTEKGKYVELRCDPISGHTALYWYRQSLGQGPEFLIYFQGTGAADDSGLPNDRFFAVRPEGSVSTLKIQRTERGDSAVYLCASSLQANTEAFFGQGTRLTVV.

This chain connects TRBV7-6 to TRBJ2-7; no clear D. The germline V gene encodes CDR1 SGHVS and CDR2 FNYEAQ. V was trimmed by 4 bases and J by 7 bases, leaving 8 bases between them. CDR3 size: 11 residues. CDR3 in DNA: TGTGCCAGCAGCTCCGGGTTGGAGCAGTACTTC. Translating gives CASSSGLEQYF.

The chain carries TRBV7-6 and TRBJ2-5, with 13 bases identical to TRBD2. V trimming: 5 bases; J trimming: 6 bases; junction bases outside the gene matches: 6. The CDR3 contains 15 residues. The V gene's germline CDR1 is SGHVS and CDR2 FNYEAQ. CDR3 loop: CASSQTSGGVQTQYF. In DNA form, the CDR3 reads TGTGCCAGCAGCCAAACTAGCGGGGGGGTGCAGACCCAGTACTTC.

The chain employs TRBV5-1 and TRBJ2-7, with D perhaps matching TRBD2 (6 bases). The V end was cut by 4 bases, the J end by 6 bases, with 20 bases between. This CDR3 contains 15 residues. Germline CDR1 is SGHRS and CDR2 is YFSETQ. CDR3: CASSPFSGGVGEQYF. CDR3 in DNA: TGCGCCAGCAGCCCCTTTAGCGGAGGGGTGGGCGAGCAGTACTTC. Full variable domain (remainder filled in from reference TRBV5-1 and TRBJ2-7): KAGVTQTPRYLIKTRGQQVTLSCSPISGHRSVSWYQQTPGQGLQFLFEYFSETQRNKGNFPGRFSGRQFSNSRSEMNVSTLELGDSALYLCASSPFSGGVGEQYFGPGTRLTVT.

The J gene is TRBJ2-2, the V gene TRBV3-1 (or the pseudogene TRBV3-2), with D possibly being TRBD1 (6 bases). CDR1 and CDR2 from the germline V gene are LGHDT and YNNKEL (reference sequence). CDR3 length: 13 amino acids. Trimming cost V 1 base and J 10 bases, with 10 bases left between them. The CDR3 DNA reads as TGTGCCAGCAGCCAAGTGGACAGACCGGAGCTGTTTTTT. This codes for CASSQVDRPELFF.

The rearrangement joins TRBV19 to TRBJ1-2; D is uncertain. The germline V and J ends were trimmed by 8 bases and 6 bases, with 16 bases remaining between them. CDR1 and CDR2 from the germline V gene are LNHDA and SQIVND (reference sequence). This CDR3 spans 13 amino acids. This CDR3 is CASRGNAIDGYTF. In DNA, the CDR3 is TGTGCCAGTCGCGGGAATGCTATCGATGGCTACACCTTC.

The chain links TRBV21-1 to TRBJ2-7; the listed D gene, TRBD2, was not tested against the DNA. TRBV21-1 counts as a pseudogene. The CDR3 sequence is 17 residues long. CDR3: CASSKSSASGEDYEQYF. The CDR3 DNA sequence: TGTGCCAGCAGCAAGAGTAGCGCTAGCGGAGAGGACTACGAGCAGTACTTC.

This clone was counted once. The chain employs TRBV3-1 (or the pseudogene TRBV3-2) and TRBJ2-7; weak D call: TRBD1 (5 bases). This CDR3 has 17 amino acids. Germline values: CDR1 LGHDT, CDR2 YNNKEL (reference sequence). The V and J ends lost 0 bases and 0 bases respectively, with 15 bases between them. The DNA of the CDR3 is TGTGCCAGCAGCCAAGATTGGGGCAGGTCCCGCTCCTACGAGCAGTACTTC. The encoded protein is CASSQDWGRSRSYEQYF.

CDR3 DNA sequence: TGTGCCAGCAGCTCAGGGCTTGGAGCTTTCTTT. As protein: CASSSGLGAFF. V is TRBV12-3 or TRBV12-4 and J is TRBJ1-1, with a weak D call TRBD1 (5 bases). V lost 6 bases, J lost 10 bases, and 12 bases lay in between. This CDR3 region has 11 residues.

The CDR3, as DNA: TGTGCCAGCAGCCCCACCCCACCGCCTGAGGAGCAGTACTTC. It encodes CASSPTPPPEEQYF. The chain links TRBV7-9 to TRBJ2-7; D is unresolved. Germline V gives CDR1 SEHNR, CDR2 FQNEAQ (reference sequence). This CDR3 comprises 14 residues. V was pared by 5 bases and J by 7 bases, with 18 bases between. The variable domain in full, completed from reference TRBV7-9 and TRBJ2-7, reads DTGVSQNPRHKITKRGQNVTFRCDPISEHNRLYWYRQTLGQGPEFLTYFQNEAQLEKSRLLSDRFSAERPKGSFSTLEIQRTEQGDSAMYLCASSPTPPPEEQYFGPGTRLTVT.

The J gene is TRBJ2-2, the V gene TRBV2, with D hard to call. Germline V gene sequence: CDR1 SNHLY, CDR2 FYNNEI. V was shortened by 4 bases and J by 2 bases, with 11 bases between the two germline ends. This CDR3 region has 15 residues. In DNA, the CDR3 is TGTGCCAGCAGTGTCACTCCAGGAAACACCGGGGAGCTGTTTTTT. Translation gives CASSVTPGNTGELFF. The entire variable domain, with the rest obtained from reference TRBV2 and TRBJ2-2, is as follows: EPEVTQTPSHQVTQMGQEVILRCVPISNHLYFYWYRQILGQKVEFLVSFYNNEISEKSEIFDDQFSVERPDGSNFTLKIRSTKLEDSAMYFCASSVTPGNTGELFFGEGSRLTVL.

The chain is built from TRBV6-1 and TRBJ2-1, with D tentatively TRBD1 (6 bases). The length of the CDR3 is 15 residues. The V end lost 2 bases, the J end lost 6 bases, and 14 bases lay between the germline ends. Germline lookup yields CDR1 MNHNS and CDR2 SASEGT. The CDR3, as DNA: TGTGCCAGCAGTGAACCAGGGGTGCAGACCAATGAGCAGTTCTTC. It specifies CASSEPGVQTNEQFF.

V usage is TRBV3-1 (or the pseudogene TRBV3-2) and J usage is TRBJ1-3; D is uncertain. Deletions cut 3 bases from V and 10 bases from J, with 10 bases between. Germline CDR1 LGHDT, CDR2 YNNKEL (reference sequence). CDR3 size: 12 residues. This chain's CDR3 is CASSQPRGTIYF. CDR3 DNA sequence: TGTGCCAGCAGCCAGCCCCGCGGTACCATATATTTT.

The chain combines TRBV6-5 with TRBJ1-1; 7 bases fit TRBD1. The CDR3 spans 15 residues. Looked up from germline, CDR1 is MNHEY and CDR2 is SVGAGI. Trimming took 0 bases from V and 3 from J; bases not matched to a gene: 4. The DNA of the CDR3 is TGTGCCAGCAGTTACTCATGGACAGGTGACACTGAAGCTTTCTTT. Encoded protein: CASSYSWTGDTEAFF.

The chain employs TRBV6-1 and TRBJ2-5; possibly TRBD2 for D (5 bases). Germline V gene lookup returns CDR1 MNHNS and CDR2 SASEGT. The CDR3 is made up of 13 amino acids. The V gene lost 1 base and the J gene lost 5 bases, with 8 bases spanning the gap. Here the CDR3 reads CASSEGLAETQYF. The CDR3 region has the DNA TGTGCCAGCAGTGAAGGGTTAGCGGAGACCCAGTACTTC.

This chain uses TRBV5-5 with TRBJ2-7, with 14 bases that match TRBD2. CDR3 size: 19 residues. The germline CDR1 and CDR2 sequences are SGHKS and YYEKEE (reference sequence). Trimming cost V 0 bases and J 6 bases; bases outside gene matches: 14. The CDR3 here is CASSLEVGLAGVKRREQYF. CDR3 DNA: TGTGCCAGCAGCTTGGAAGTGGGACTAGCGGGAGTCAAGCGTCGCGAGCAGTACTTC.

The chain recombines TRBV19 with TRBJ1-5; D is undetermined. There are 13 residues in the CDR3. CDR1 is LNHDA and CDR2 is SQIVND in the germline V gene (reference sequence). Trimming pared 7 bases from V and 6 bases from J, leaving 13 bases between. CDR3 sequence reads: CASTTRRGQPQHF. DNA of the CDR3: TGTGCCAGTACAACCCGCCGGGGTCAGCCCCAGCATTTT. Variable domain in full (rest from reference TRBV19 and TRBJ1-5): DGGITQSPKYLFRKEGQNVTLSCEQNLNHDAMYWYRQDPGQGLRLIYYSQIVNDFQKGDIAEGYSVSREKKESFPLTVTSAQKNPTAFYLCASTTRRGQPQHFGDGTRLSIL.

In its sample, this clone was seen a few times. The CDR3 region is CASSLLDINTGELFF. The CDR3 coding sequence is TGTGCCAGCAGCTTGCTAGATATTAACACCGGGGAGCTGTTTTTT. The chain combines TRBV7-9 with TRBJ2-2; no firm D call. Germline V gives CDR1 SEHNR, CDR2 FQNEAQ (reference sequence). Trimming cost V 3 bases and J 2 bases, with 10 bases left between them. The CDR3 runs to 15 residues.

The chain couples TRBV18 to TRBJ2-7; a weak D match, TRBD2 (7 bases). The CDR3 covers 14 residues. Germline V gene lookup returns CDR1 KGHSH and CDR2 LQKENI. The V end lost 6 bases, the J end lost 4 bases, and 16 bases lay between the germline ends. CDR3 coding DNA: TGTGCCAGCTCCCCCGGCAGGGGAGGGTACGAGCAGTACTTC. This gives the protein CASSPGRGGYEQYF.

This chain connects TRBV11-2 to TRBJ1-2; 10 bases align to TRBD1. The V segment lost 1 base and the J segment 6 bases; nucleotides outside the gene matches: 2. The CDR3 extends over 14 amino acids. Germline CDR1 SGHAT, CDR2 FQNNGV. CDR3 region: CASSLAGTGDGYTF. CDR3 nucleotide sequence: TGTGCCAGCAGCTTAGCGGGGACAGGGGATGGCTACACCTTC.

V usage is TRBV5-1 and J usage is TRBJ1-2; 8 bases map to TRBD1. From germline, CDR1 is SGHRS and CDR2 YFSETQ. The CDR3 spans 15 residues. The V segment lost 4 bases and the J segment 4 bases; nucleotides outside the gene matches: 9. In DNA, the CDR3 is TGCGCCAGCAGCCCTCTCGGACAGGGACGCTATGGCTACACCTTC. Protein product: CASSPLGQGRYGYTF.

The genes are TRBV19 and TRBJ2-7; TRBD2 is a possible D gene (5 bases). From germline, CDR1 is LNHDA and CDR2 SQIVND (reference sequence). This CDR3 region has 15 residues. V was clipped by 3 bases and J by 8 bases, with 20 bases between them. This CDR3 reads CASSIYWMEGSQQYF. DNA of the CDR3: TGTGCCAGTAGTATTTATTGGATGGAAGGGAGTCAGCAGTACTTC.

The chain carries TRBV18 and TRBJ1-1; D possibly corresponds to TRBD1 (5 bases). V lost 3 bases and J lost 10, with 24 bases in between. Looked up from germline, CDR1 is KGHSH and CDR2 is LQKENI. The CDR3 has 16 amino acids. The CDR3 DNA sequence: TGTGCCAGCTCACCGGGGCGACAGACGGTTGTAGGGGCAGCTTTCTTT. This sequence encodes CASSPGRQTVVGAAFF.

The chain couples TRBV9 to TRBJ2-1; 13 nucleotides match TRBD2. J lost 8 bases, V lost 4 bases, and 15 bases had no gene match. This CDR3 region has 18 residues. Germline lookup yields CDR1 SGDLS and CDR2 YYNGEE. The chain's CDR3 is CASSSSLPGLAGWDEQFF. In DNA form, the CDR3 reads TGTGCCAGCAGCTCGAGCTTGCCGGGACTAGCGGGATGGGATGAGCAGTTCTTC.